The rows below give T cell receptor beta chains drawn from one sample of a study of blood T cell repertoires in COVID-19. Data came from immunoSEQ multiplex PCR; TCRdb stores just in-frame clones and leaves some out. Of 80,000 to 100,000 clones detected, around nine tenths appear once; the ten largest clones hold more than 4.5%. The sequencing input was peripheral blood. These receptors were obtained from a man aged 65 to 79 with acute or convalescent COVID-19. The conserved cysteine and the conserved F or W are not part of the CDR3 here.

TRBV5-1,12,TRBJ1-6,ASSEPREGSPLH
TRBV30,10,TRBJ2-3,AWIITADTQY
TRBV3-1/TRBV3-2,13,TRBJ1-1,ASSQGGQSNTEAF
TRBV29-1,12,TRBJ2-1,SVVRPGSYNEQF
TRBV5-1,13,TRBJ1-1,ASSPAGAMGTEAF
TRBV19,17,TRBJ2-6,ASSIGQTSGYSGANVLT
TRBV27,11,TRBJ2-5,ASSLSEGGTQY
TRBV28,11,TRBJ1-2,ASSYGQNSGYT
TRBV29-1,10,TRBJ1-1,SGRVTNTEAF
TRBV6-1,13,TRBJ1-5,ASSEGQGWSQPQH